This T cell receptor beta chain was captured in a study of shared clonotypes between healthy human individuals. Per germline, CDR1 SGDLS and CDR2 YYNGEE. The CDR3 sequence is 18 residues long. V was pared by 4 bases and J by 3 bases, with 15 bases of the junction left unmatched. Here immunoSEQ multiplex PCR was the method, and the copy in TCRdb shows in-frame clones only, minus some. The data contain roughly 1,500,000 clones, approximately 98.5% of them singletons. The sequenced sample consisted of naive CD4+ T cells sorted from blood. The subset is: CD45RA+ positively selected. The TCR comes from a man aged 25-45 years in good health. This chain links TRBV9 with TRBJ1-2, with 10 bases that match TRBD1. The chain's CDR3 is CASSLNPGLGQGDYGYTF. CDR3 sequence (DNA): TGTGCCAGCAGCCTAAATCCGGGGCTCGGACAGGGGGACTATGGCTACACCTTC.